This T cell receptor beta chain was sequenced during a study of T cell changes during pregnancy in multiple sclerosis. The assay was immunoSEQ multiplex PCR, and TCRdb's table has in-frame clones only and misses some. Here the sample spans roughly 110,000 clones, 75% to 95% being singletons. Germline V CDR1 and CDR2: KGHSH, LQKENI. CDR3 length equals 16 residues. The V segment lost 3 bases and the J segment 7 bases; nucleotides outside the gene matches: 9. The chain recombines TRBV18 with TRBJ1-6; 7 bases map to TRBD1. Sequences were derived from peripheral blood, sampled before pregnancy. This receptor was identified in a female donor with multiple sclerosis, enrolled in a pregnancy study. This CDR3 is CASSPAGGLLNSPLHF. The CDR3 nucleotides are TGTGCCAGCTCACCTGCAGGGGGACTCCTCAATTCACCCCTCCACTTT.